Shown below are 25 T cell receptor beta chains from a single sample sequenced in a study of CD4 T cell repertoires in COVID-19. Clones were sequenced by immunoSEQ multiplex PCR, and TCRdb holds only the in-frame ones, with some missing. The table has under 30,000 clones, about 93% seen once. No culture step preceded sequencing of the ex vivo isolated memory T cells. The sequenced sample was circulating follicular helper CD4+ T cells (cTfh) from blood, obtained before the COVID-19 pandemic. These TCRs come from a human donor who had COVID-19.

The chain recombines TRBV9 with TRBJ2-3; D gene unclear. The germline CDR1 and CDR2 sequences are SGDLS and YYNGEE. This CDR3 is 16 amino acids long. V dropped 0 bases and J dropped 2 bases, with 13 bases sitting between them. CDR3: CASSVGITRNTDTQYF. The DNA for the CDR3 is TGTGCCAGCAGCGTAGGAATAACGCGGAACACAGATACGCAGTATTTT.

CDR3 sequence: CASSYEQGAVSFF. DNA for the CDR3: TGTGCCAGCAGTTACGAACAGGGGGCTGTGTCTTTCTTT. The V gene is TRBV6-5, the J gene TRBJ1-1, with 9 bases identical to TRBD1. The germline gives CDR1 MNHEY, CDR2 SVGAGI. The CDR3 spans 13 residues. V gave up 2 bases and J gave up 12 bases; unmatched junction bases: 7.

The chain is built from TRBV6-5 and TRBJ1-2; 7 bases are shared with TRBD1. Germline V CDR1 and CDR2: MNHEY, SVGAGI. The CDR3 runs to 15 residues. V lost 5 bases to trimming and J lost 9 bases; unmatched junction nucleotides: 15. The CDR3 nucleotides read TGTGCCAGCAGTAAGTCGACAGGGAATATTCTACGCTACACCTTC. Protein product: CASSKSTGNILRYTF.

V is TRBV5-1 and J is TRBJ2-3; TRBD1 might be the D (6 bases). This CDR3 is 14 amino acids long. The ends were cut back, 4 bases at V and 0 bases at J, with 9 bases in the middle. Germline V gene sequence: CDR1 SGHRS, CDR2 YFSETQ. CDR3 residues: CASSPGQSTDTQYF. The CDR3 DNA reads as TGCGCCAGCAGCCCTGGACAGAGCACAGATACGCAGTATTTT.

The genes are TRBV28 and TRBJ1-1, with D maybe TRBD1 (5 bases). Germline V lookup: CDR1 MDHEN, CDR2 SYDVKM. Trimming removed 8 bases at V and 1 base at J, with 11 bases between. The CDR3 is made up of 13 amino acids. The CDR3 loop reads CASGLQANTEAFF. As DNA, the CDR3 is TGTGCCAGCGGCTTACAGGCGAACACTGAAGCTTTCTTT. The entire variable domain, with the rest obtained from reference TRBV28 and TRBJ1-1, is as follows: DVKVTQSSRYLVKRTGEKVFLECVQDMDHENMFWYRQDPGLGLRLIYFSYDVKMKEKGDIPEGYSVSREKKERFSLILESASTNQTSMYLCASGLQANTEAFFGQGTRLTVV.

This clone was seen only a few times. Different DNA sequences within this sample yield the same CDR3. The chain recombines TRBV6-6 with TRBJ1-1; 10 bases match TRBD1. Trimming took 5 bases from V and 4 from J; bases not matched to a gene: 7. Germline values: CDR1 MNHNY, CDR2 SVGAGI (reference sequence). The CDR3 has 15 residues. CDR3 sequence: CASSNRQGAGTEAFF. The CDR3 DNA sequence: TGTGCCAGCAGTAATCGACAGGGGGCAGGCACTGAAGCTTTCTTT.

This clone was recorded a few times. The chain couples TRBV28 to TRBJ1-4; no clear D. Germline CDR1 and CDR2: MDHEN and SYDVKM. The CDR3 loop spans 13 amino acids. Trimming removed 8 bases from V and 5 bases from J, with 12 bases in between. The CDR3 DNA reads as TGTGCCAGCGCCTCAGGTCTGAATGAAAAACTGTTTTTT. This gives the protein CASASGLNEKLFF.

The V call is TRBV19, the J call TRBJ2-1, with TRBD2 as a possible D gene (7 bases). The V end lost 5 bases, the J end lost 6 bases, and 20 bases lay between the germline ends. In germline, CDR1 is LNHDA, CDR2 SQIVND (reference sequence). The CDR3 spans 16 residues. CDR3 amino acids: CASSLGGGGQFNEQFF. The CDR3 DNA follows: TGTGCCAGTAGTCTCGGCGGGGGAGGACAGTTCAATGAGCAGTTCTTC. Full variable domain (rest looked up from reference TRBV19 and TRBJ2-1): DGGITQSPKYLFRKEGQNVTLSCEQNLNHDAMYWYRQDPGQGLRLIYYSQIVNDFQKGDIAEGYSVSREKKESFPLTVTSAQKNPTAFYLCASSLGGGGQFNEQFFGPGTRLTVL.

This rearrangement joins TRBV9 to TRBJ1-4; TRBD1 matches 8 bases. V lost 4 bases, J lost 10 bases, and 3 bases stayed unmatched. The CDR3 has 12 residues. Per the germline V gene, CDR1 is SGDLS and CDR2 is YYNGEE. The CDR3 region is CASSPTGGKLFF. As DNA, the CDR3 is TGTGCCAGCAGCCCCACAGGGGGAAAACTGTTTTTT.

V usage is TRBV6-5 and J usage is TRBJ1-6; D remains unclear. Germline CDR1 MNHEY, CDR2 SVGAGI. Deletions cut 7 bases from V and 7 bases from J, with 14 bases between. This CDR3 has 14 amino acids. CDR3 DNA: TGTGCCAGCACCACCAGAGGCGCAAATTCACCCCTCCACTTT. Translation: CASTTRGANSPLHF.

This clone has a single count. This chain uses TRBV4-2 with TRBJ2-3; D might be TRBD1 (6 bases). The CDR3 consists of 17 residues. The V gene lost 0 bases and the J gene lost 3 bases, with 16 bases spanning the gap. Germline-derived CDR1 and CDR2 are LGHNA and YNFKEQ. The CDR3 here is CASSQDGGAAATDTQYF. The DNA for the CDR3 is TGTGCCAGCAGCCAAGATGGGGGCGCTGCAGCAACAGATACGCAGTATTTT.

The V gene is TRBV7-9, the J gene TRBJ1-1; D remains unclear. The CDR3 extends over 14 amino acids. The V gene lost 1 base and the J gene lost 0 bases, with 6 bases spanning the gap. CDR1 SEHNR and CDR2 FQNEAQ come from the germline V gene (reference sequence). Here the CDR3 DNA reads TGTGCCAGCAGCTTAGGAGGATTGAACACTGAAGCTTTCTTT. Residues: CASSLGGLNTEAFF.

The chain has TRBV6-4 and TRBJ2-7; the match to TRBD1 covers 7 bases. Germline V CDR1 and CDR2: MRHNA, SNTAGT. V lost 9 bases and J lost 2; bases outside the gene matches: 7. CDR3 length: 13 residues. The CDR3 reads CARRTGLTYEQYF. DNA for the CDR3: TGTGCCAGAAGGACAGGCCTTACCTACGAGCAGTACTTC.

V is TRBV7-9 and J is TRBJ1-2; D is unclear. Trimming took off 5 bases at V and 8 bases at J, with 12 bases between the two ends. There are 12 residues in the CDR3. Germline V CDR1 and CDR2: SEHNR, FQNEAQ (reference sequence). The CDR3 bases are TGTGCCAGCAGCCCCAAGGAAGCGGGCTACACCTTC. It yields the protein CASSPKEAGYTF. Full variable domain (remainder filled in from reference TRBV7-9 and TRBJ1-2): DTGVSQNPRHKITKRGQNVTFRCDPISEHNRLYWYRQTLGQGPEFLTYFQNEAQLEKSRLLSDRFSAERPKGSFSTLEIQRTEQGDSAMYLCASSPKEAGYTFGSGTRLTVV.

This chain links TRBV9 with TRBJ2-5; a possible D gene is TRBD2 (6 bases). V was shortened by 5 bases and J by 1 base, with 15 bases between the two germline ends. Germline assignment: CDR1 SGDLS and CDR2 YYNGEE. The CDR3 is 15 residues long. The CDR3 loop is CASSSTLSGQETQYF. The CDR3 DNA reads as TGTGCCAGCAGTTCTACCCTTAGCGGCCAAGAGACCCAGTACTTC. Using reference TRBV9 and TRBJ2-5 for the parts outside the CDR3, the full variable domain is DSGVTQTPKHLITATGQRVTLRCSPRSGDLSVYWYQQSLDQGLQFLIQYYNGEERAKGNILERFSAQQFPDLHSELNLSSLELGDSALYFCASSSTLSGQETQYFGPGTRLLVL.

This clone was observed once. The rearrangement uses TRBV28 and TRBJ1-1, with TRBD1 as a possible D gene (6 bases). V lost 9 bases to trimming and J lost 1 base, with 12 bases between them. CDR3 length: 13 residues. The germline gives CDR1 MDHEN, CDR2 SYDVKM. The CDR3 coding sequence is TGTGCCAGTAAGGACAGAACGAACACTGAAGCTTTCTTT. Translated: CASKDRTNTEAFF.

The chain has TRBV11-1 and TRBJ1-2; TRBD1 matches 8 bases. V lost 5 bases to trimming and J lost 5 bases; unmatched junction nucleotides: 4. CDR1 is SGHAT and CDR2 is FQDESV in the germline V gene (reference sequence). This CDR3 is built from 13 residues. CDR3 nucleotide sequence: TGTGCCAGCAGCCGGGACAGGTTGTATGGCTACACCTTC. This codes for CASSRDRLYGYTF.

The V call is TRBV11-2, the J call TRBJ1-1, with 9 nucleotides matching TRBD1. The J segment lost 8 bases and the V segment lost 5 bases, leaving 6 bases of the junction unmatched. This CDR3 is 13 amino acids long. Germline V gene sequence: CDR1 SGHAT, CDR2 FQNNGV. The CDR3 nucleotides are TGTGCCAGCAGCACCGGGACAGGGCTCGAAGCTTTCTTT. Translation gives CASSTGTGLEAFF.

This chain joins TRBV28 and TRBJ2-7; 11 bases fit TRBD2. Germline lookup yields CDR1 MDHEN and CDR2 SYDVKM. The trim removed 5 bases at V and 3 bases at J, leaving 6 bases unmatched. The CDR3 is 15 residues long. The CDR3 sequence is CASSPLAGEIYEQYF. The CDR3 region has the DNA TGTGCCAGCAGTCCACTAGCGGGAGAGATCTACGAGCAGTACTTC.

The rearrangement joins TRBV18 to TRBJ1-2; TRBD1 matches at 11 bases. Unmatched junction bases numbered 10, after V lost 3 bases and J lost 10 bases. Germline V gene data show CDR1 as KGHSH and CDR2 as LQKENI. This CDR3 is 15 amino acids long. As DNA, the CDR3 is TGTGCCAGCTCACCGAATGCCGGGACAGGGGGGATCTACACCTTC. As protein: CASSPNAGTGGIYTF.

The genes are TRBV7-2 and TRBJ2-3; a weak D match, TRBD2 (5 bases). There are 13 residues in the CDR3. Trimming cost V 5 bases and J 2 bases, with 8 bases left between them. In germline, CDR1 is SGHTA, CDR2 FQGNSA. DNA of the CDR3: TGTGCCAGCAGCATAGACTACACAGATACGCAGTATTTT. Its protein product is CASSIDYTDTQYF.

This clone was recorded once. The chain uses TRBV11-2 and TRBJ2-7; 8 bases fit TRBD2. The CDR3 is 13 amino acids. Germline V gene data show CDR1 as SGHAT and CDR2 as FQNNGV. V shed 8 bases and J 6 bases; nucleotides not matched to a gene: 9. CDR3 protein: CASEPGLEGEQYF. As DNA, the CDR3 is TGTGCCAGCGAACCGGGACTAGAGGGCGAGCAGTACTTC.

The CDR3 DNA sequence: TGTGCCAGCAGCTCCCTACAGACAGGGGGCGGGAACGAGCAGTACTTC. Translating gives CASSSLQTGGGNEQYF. J is TRBJ2-7 and V is TRBV11-2; the match to TRBD1 covers 10 bases. Germline trimming cut 4 bases from V and 5 bases from J; bases unmatched to any gene: 11. The CDR3 has 16 residues. In germline, CDR1 is SGHAT, CDR2 FQNNGV.

The rearrangement uses TRBV2 and TRBJ2-3; TRBD2 agrees at 9 bases. The CDR3 length is 16 residues. Germline values: CDR1 SNHLY, CDR2 FYNNEI. The V gene end was trimmed by 6 bases and the J gene end by 0 bases; junction bases not matched to a gene: 7. CDR3 amino acids: CASRASGTVSTDTQYF. The CDR3 coding sequence is TGTGCCAGCAGGGCTAGCGGGACTGTAAGCACAGATACGCAGTATTTT. The full variable domain, completed using reference TRBV2 and TRBJ2-3, is EPEVTQTPSHQVTQMGQEVILRCVPISNHLYFYWYRQILGQKVEFLVSFYNNEISEKSEIFDDQFSVERPDGSNFTLKIRSTKLEDSAMYFCASRASGTVSTDTQYFGPGTRLTVL.

The gene calls are TRBV5-1 and TRBJ2-7; 7 positions match TRBD1. This CDR3 is 14 amino acids long. With 2 bases clipped from V and 2 bases from J, the junction kept 4 bases outside the gene matches. CDR1 and CDR2 (germline): SGHRS, YFSETQ. CDR3 sequence: CASSFRDSTYEQYF. The CDR3 nucleotides are TGCGCCAGCAGCTTCCGGGACAGTACCTACGAGCAGTACTTC.